This is a list of T cell receptor beta chains from one sample in a study of cytomegalovirus exposure and HLA in healthy donors. Assay used: immunoSEQ multiplex PCR; TCRdb lists only in-frame clones, some missing. This sample has about 96,000 clones, with 65% to 85% found just once. Sequenced material: PBMCs. The origin of the receptors is a woman aged 70-85 years in good health and CMV-seropositive. Both conserved end residues are part of each CDR3. A D gene is named only where the DNA matches it firmly. Where a row states a size, it is once, few, many or the class of an expanded clone; other rows omit it.

size: .; D: TRBD1; V: TRBV27; J: TRBJ2-5; DNA: TGTGCCAGCAGGTTGACAGGGGTGGAGACCCAGTACTTC; CDR3: CASRLTGVETQYF
size: .; D: TRBD1; V: TRBV27; J: TRBJ2-7; DNA: TGTGCCAGCAGTTTAAGTAGGAGACAGGGGGACGAGCAGTACTTC; CDR3: CASSLSRRQGDEQYF
size: .; D: .; V: TRBV5-6; J: TRBJ2-7; DNA: TGTGCCAGCAGCACGGGACTCCCATGGGAGCAGTACTTC; CDR3: CASSTGLPWEQYF
size: .; D: .; V: TRBV7-3; J: TRBJ2-3; DNA: TGTGCCAGCAGCTCAGGGTTGGGGCACACAGATACGCAGTATTTT; CDR3: CASSSGLGHTDTQYF
size: .; D: .; V: TRBV6-6; J: TRBJ2-7; DNA: TGTGCCACTCGGACAATCGGGAGCTCCTACGAGCAGTACTTC; CDR3: CATRTIGSSYEQYF
size: .; D: TRBD1; V: TRBV5-4; J: TRBJ2-3; DNA: TGTGCCAGCAGCTCTCAAACTCGGACAGGGTACCCAGATACGCAGTATTTT; CDR3: CASSSQTRTGYPDTQYF
size: .; D: .; V: TRBV11-1; J: TRBJ2-2; DNA: TGTGCCAGCAGCTCAAGGAGGGTGAACACCGGGGAGCTGTTCTTT; CDR3: CASSSRRVNTGELFF
size: .; D: TRBD1; V: TRBV10-3; J: TRBJ2-3; DNA: TGTGCCATTCTCCGGGACAGACTATCCACAGATACGCAGTATTTT; CDR3: CAILRDRLSTDTQYF
size: .; D: TRBD1; V: TRBV5-1; J: TRBJ2-3; DNA: TGCGCCAGCAGCTCACAGGGGGCTGGGTTCACAGATACGCAGTATTTT; CDR3: CASSSQGAGFTDTQYF
size: few; D: .; V: TRBV5-1; J: TRBJ2-4; DNA: TGCGCCAGCAGCGCGGAGGGGAGAGGGGGCCTCTTC; CDR3: CASSAEGRGGLF
size: once; D: .; V: TRBV5-1; J: TRBJ2-3; DNA: TGCGCCAGCAGCGTTGGGACTCTCCAGGGTTCAGATACGCAGTATTTT; CDR3: CASSVGTLQGSDTQYF
size: .; D: TRBD1; V: TRBV7-9; J: TRBJ2-3; DNA: TGTGCCAGCAGCGTGAGCAGGGGGCTTAGCACAGATACGCAGTATTTT; CDR3: CASSVSRGLSTDTQYF
size: .; D: .; V: TRBV11-2; J: TRBJ2-7; DNA: TGTGCCAGCAGCCGAGGGGGGGGGAGTTACGAGCAGTACTTC; CDR3: CASSRGGGSYEQYF
size: .; D: .; V: TRBV29-1; J: TRBJ2-5; DNA: TGCAGCGTTGATCGCAGTAAAGAGACCCAGTACTTC; CDR3: CSVDRSKETQYF
size: few; D: TRBD2; V: TRBV2; J: TRBJ2-1; DNA: TGTGCCACCTCCGAGCGGGAGGGCGTGTACAATGAGCAGTTCTTC; CDR3: CATSEREGVYNEQFF
size: .; D: TRBD1; V: TRBV6-1; J: TRBJ2-7; DNA: TGTGCCAGCAAACCGACAGGGGGCTCCTACGAGCAGTACTTC; CDR3: CASKPTGGSYEQYF
size: few; D: .; V: TRBV2; J: TRBJ2-7; DNA: TGTGCCAGCAGTGAAGCGAGTGCGGGTCTCGACGAGCAGTACTTC; CDR3: CASSEASAGLDEQYF
size: .; D: TRBD1; V: TRBV2; J: TRBJ1-1; DNA: TGTGCCAGCGCCACGGGACAGGGGAAGAACACTGAAGCTTTCTTT; CDR3: CASATGQGKNTEAFF
size: few; D: TRBD1; V: TRBV6-4; J: TRBJ1-2; DNA: TGTGCCAGCAGAGACCGGGACAGGGGTGGCTACACCTTC; CDR3: CASRDRDRGGYTF
size: .; D: .; V: TRBV6-1; J: TRBJ2-6; DNA: TGTGCCAGCAGTGCAGGAGGGTGGCGGGACCCAACTGGAGCCAACGTCCTGACTTTC; CDR3: CASSAGGWRDPTGANVLTF
size: .; D: TRBD2; V: TRBV7-8; J: TRBJ2-1; DNA: TGTGCCAGCAGCTCAACTAGCGGGAGAAGGTACAATGAGCAGTTCTTC; CDR3: CASSSTSGRRYNEQFF
size: .; D: .; V: TRBV21-1; J: TRBJ2-7; DNA: TGTGCCAGCAGCAAAGTTTCGGCGGGGCTCTCCTACGAGCAGTACTTC; CDR3: CASSKVSAGLSYEQYF
size: .; D: TRBD2; V: TRBV9; J: TRBJ2-1; DNA: TGTGCCAGCAGCGAGGGACTAGCGGGACGGAATGAGCAGTTCTTC; CDR3: CASSEGLAGRNEQFF
size: .; D: TRBD2; V: TRBV29-1; J: TRBJ2-1; DNA: TGCAGCGTCGTGCGGGAGGGGTACAATGAGCAGTTCTTC; CDR3: CSVVREGYNEQFF
size: few; D: .; V: TRBV15; J: TRBJ2-7; DNA: TGTGCCACCAGCAGAGATCGTACAGCCTACGAGCAGTACTTC; CDR3: CATSRDRTAYEQYF
size: few; D: TRBD2; V: TRBV9; J: TRBJ2-1; DNA: TGTGCCAGCAGCCCCCGACTAGCGGCTAATGAGCAGTTCTTC; CDR3: CASSPRLAANEQFF
size: .; D: .; V: TRBV21-1; J: TRBJ1-5; DNA: TGTGCCAGCAGCCTCTTAGGTGGACTGGCCCAGCATTTT; CDR3: CASSLLGGLAQHF
size: few; D: .; V: TRBV7-2; J: TRBJ1-5; DNA: TGTGCCAGCAGCTTAGAATCGGGGTGGAGCAATCAGCCCCAGCATTTT; CDR3: CASSLESGWSNQPQHF
size: once; D: TRBD1; V: TRBV19; J: TRBJ1-4; DNA: TGTGCCAGTAGACCGACAGGGGGCTATAATGAAAAACTGTTTTTT; CDR3: CASRPTGGYNEKLFF
size: .; D: .; V: TRBV6-4; J: TRBJ1-5; DNA: TGTGCCAGCAGTGACAGAGCCAATCAGCCCCAGCATTTT; CDR3: CASSDRANQPQHF
size: once; D: TRBD2; V: TRBV7-2; J: TRBJ2-2; DNA: TGTGCCAGCATCAAAGCGGGGGCCAACACCGGGGAGCTGTTTTTT; CDR3: CASIKAGANTGELFF
size: .; D: TRBD2; V: TRBV4-1; J: TRBJ2-3; DNA: TGCGCCAGCAGCCAGTACAGGGAGCGGGGGGCGCGCACAGATACGCAGTATTTT; CDR3: CASSQYRERGARTDTQYF
size: .; D: TRBD2; V: TRBV10-3; J: TRBJ2-7; DNA: TGTGCCATCAGTGGCGGCGGGGGGGACTACGAGCAGTACTTC; CDR3: CAISGGGGDYEQYF
size: .; D: TRBD2; V: TRBV29-1; J: TRBJ2-3; DNA: TGCAGCGGGACTTCAGCGGGGAACACAGATACGCAGTATTTT; CDR3: CSGTSAGNTDTQYF
size: .; D: TRBD1; V: TRBV5-1; J: TRBJ2-5; DNA: TGCGCCAGCACCGGACAGGGCTCCCCTCAAGAGACCCAGTACTTC; CDR3: CASTGQGSPQETQYF
size: .; D: .; V: TRBV11-3; J: TRBJ1-3; DNA: TGTGCCAGCACATGGGGGGATTGGGGAAACACCATATATTTT; CDR3: CASTWGDWGNTIYF
size: .; D: .; V: TRBV2; J: TRBJ2-1; DNA: TGTGCCAGCAGTGTAAAGGGTTATGGGGAGAGGAATGAGCAGTTCTTC; CDR3: CASSVKGYGERNEQFF
size: few; D: .; V: TRBV6-1; J: TRBJ2-3; DNA: TGTGCCACCAAGCTCGGAGATACGCAGTATTTT; CDR3: CATKLGDTQYF
size: once; D: TRBD1; V: TRBV19; J: TRBJ1-2; DNA: TGTGCCAGCCAACCTGCAGGGGGCTATGGCTACACCTTC; CDR3: CASQPAGGYGYTF
size: .; D: TRBD1; V: TRBV10-3; J: TRBJ1-2; DNA: TGTGCCATCAGTGAAAGACAGGGGGCCTATGGCTACACCTTC; CDR3: CAISERQGAYGYTF
size: .; D: .; V: TRBV5-1; J: TRBJ1-1; DNA: TGCGCCAGCAGCCTACACAGGGCCCAGGGCACTGAAGCTTTCTTT; CDR3: CASSLHRAQGTEAFF
size: .; D: TRBD1; V: TRBV2; J: TRBJ1-5; DNA: TGTGCCAGCACCCCGCTGAGGGGCACAGGGGGCATCGGTCAGCCCCAGCATTTT; CDR3: CASTPLRGTGGIGQPQHF
size: .; D: TRBD2; V: TRBV9; J: TRBJ2-7; DNA: TGTGCCAGCAGCGTAGCTTGGGACTACAGATACGAGCAGTACTTC; CDR3: CASSVAWDYRYEQYF
size: .; D: .; V: TRBV4-1; J: TRBJ1-2; DNA: TGCGCCAGCAGCCCAGAGGACAGAAATGGCTACACCTTC; CDR3: CASSPEDRNGYTF
size: once; D: .; V: TRBV28; J: TRBJ1-3; DNA: TGTGCCAGCAGTTTCCTCGCTCTCCGACAATTCCGGCCTGGAAACACCATATATTTT; CDR3: CASSFLALRQFRPGNTIYF
size: .; D: TRBD1; V: TRBV5-1; J: TRBJ2-7; DNA: TGCGCCAGCAGCTTGGCGGGGGGACAGGGGCGCGAGCAGTACTTC; CDR3: CASSLAGGQGREQYF
size: .; D: TRBD2; V: TRBV2; J: TRBJ2-3; DNA: TGTGCCAGCAGAGCCGGACTAGCGGGGGGCACAGATACGCAGTATTTT; CDR3: CASRAGLAGGTDTQYF
size: .; D: .; V: TRBV28; J: TRBJ1-3; DNA: TGTGCCAGCAGTTTATCGGGGTATTCTGGAAACACCATATATTTT; CDR3: CASSLSGYSGNTIYF
size: once; D: TRBD1; V: TRBV30; J: TRBJ2-5; DNA: TGTGCCTGGAGTAAATTTACAGGGGGAGAGCAGTACTTC; CDR3: CAWSKFTGGEQYF
size: .; D: .; V: TRBV5-1; J: TRBJ2-7; DNA: TGCGCCAGCAGCGGTCGGGTCGCCTACGAGCAGTACTTC; CDR3: CASSGRVAYEQYF
size: .; D: .; V: TRBV5-1; J: TRBJ1-1; DNA: TGCGCCAGCAGGCCCCGTGAAGGGGGAACCACTGAAGCTTTCTTT; CDR3: CASRPREGGTTEAFF
size: .; D: TRBD1; V: TRBV14; J: TRBJ1-1; DNA: TGTGCCAGCAGCCAAATGGACCGGACAGGGAACACTGAAGCTTTCTTT; CDR3: CASSQMDRTGNTEAFF
size: .; D: TRBD2; V: TRBV30; J: TRBJ2-3; DNA: TGTGCCTGGAGTGTATACGATAGCGGGGGGATCACAGATACGCAGTATTTT; CDR3: CAWSVYDSGGITDTQYF
size: few; D: TRBD2; V: TRBV7-8; J: TRBJ2-4; DNA: TGTGCCAGCAGCTTAGCCCGGACTAGCAGGAATCAAAGGGCCAAAAACATTCAGTACTTC; CDR3: CASSLARTSRNQRAKNIQYF